Below, one T cell receptor beta chain is given with its context. This entry is derived from a study of blood T cell repertoires in COVID-19. In the study overall: Samples of COVID-19 (acute and convalescent) were obtained from the United States, Italy and Spain. Sources were T cells, B-cell-depleted T cells, or PBMCs; the material itself was cDNA or gDNA.

Germline assignment: CDR1 SGHNT and CDR2 YYREEE (reference sequence). The ends were cut back, 1 base at V and 0 bases at J, with 8 bases in the middle. This CDR3 has 15 residues. A Seattle source enrolled patients during active infection and followed them longitudinally. Authors' analysis steps: From reference gene primer amplification, estimates of nucleated cell counts were derived. The data were produced by immunoSEQ multiplex PCR, yet TCRdb's version contains in-frame clones alone and is incomplete. That table furnishes V, J and clone size, whereas the DNA furnished D and trimming. Of over 200,000 clones in the sample, 92% are singletons; the top ten hold 0.82%.

Sequenced sample: peripheral blood. The genes are TRBV5-4 and TRBJ2-1; no clear D. The TCR comes from a man in his sixties with COVID-19, enrolled during active disease. The CDR3 bases are TGTGCCAGCAGCTTGCAACTACTCTCCTACAATGAGCAGTTCTTC. Protein: CASSLQLLSYNEQFF.